Below are 18 T cell receptor beta chains sequenced from a single sample in a study of identifying expanded T cells in peripheral blood. Libraries were prepared by immunoSEQ multiplex PCR; TCRdb keeps only in-frame clonotypes and omits some of them. In the table there are some 78,000 clones, more than 75% of which are singletons. Input material: blood. All receptors derive from a person between 18 and 69 years old in good health.

The chain uses TRBV18 and TRBJ1-3; 10 bases align to TRBD1. Germline V gene data show CDR1 as KGHSH and CDR2 as LQKENI. V was clipped by 1 base and J by 7 bases; unmatched bases: 4. This CDR3 has 15 residues. In DNA form, the CDR3 reads TGTGCCAGCTCACCACGTGGGACAGGGGTGAACACCATATATTTT. Protein sequence: CASSPRGTGVNTIYF.

This clone appeared a single time. This rearrangement joins TRBV7-9 to TRBJ2-3; D possibly matches TRBD1 or TRBD2 (5 bases each). Germline V gene sequence: CDR1 SEHNR, CDR2 FQNEAQ (reference sequence). V lost 0 bases, J lost 1 base, and 14 bases lay in between. This CDR3 spans 17 amino acids. CDR3 sequence (DNA): TGTGCCAGCAGCTTAGCGGTGACTGGGGACGGCACAGATACGCAGTATTTT. Protein: CASSLAVTGDGTDTQYF. The full variable domain, in which reference TRBV7-9 and TRBJ2-3 provide the parts outside the CDR3, is DTGVSQNPRHKITKRGQNVTFRCDPISEHNRLYWYRQTLGQGPEFLTYFQNEAQLEKSRLLSDRFSAERPKGSFSTLEIQRTEQGDSAMYLCASSLAVTGDGTDTQYFGPGTRLTVL.

The sample holds one count of this clone. The chain carries TRBV4-3 and TRBJ2-7; maybe TRBD2 (6 bases). Trimming took off 0 bases at V and 1 base at J, with 13 bases between the two ends. Per germline, CDR1 LGHNA and CDR2 YSLEER. The CDR3 is 16 residues long. The CDR3 protein is CASSQEGGTRSYEQYF. The CDR3 DNA sequence: TGCGCCAGCAGCCAAGAGGGGGGTACGAGGTCCTACGAGCAGTACTTC.

J is TRBJ2-3 and V is TRBV7-8; D is perhaps TRBD1 or TRBD2 (6 bases each). Trimming left V 5 bases short and J 5 bases short, with 11 bases between. The CDR3 totals 13 residues. Germline lookup yields CDR1 SGHVS and CDR2 FQNEAQ. The CDR3 loop is CASSAGEEDTQYF. The CDR3 coding sequence is TGTGCCAGCAGCGCAGGGGAGGAAGATACGCAGTATTTT. Looking up the rest from reference TRBV7-8 and TRBJ2-3 gives the full variable domain: GAGVSQSPRYKVAKRGQDVALRCDPISGHVSLFWYQQALGQGPEFLTYFQNEAQLDKSGLPSDRFFAERPEGSVSTLKIQRTQQEDSAVYLCASSAGEEDTQYFGPGTRLTVL.

The V gene is TRBV10-3, the J gene TRBJ2-7; possible D gene TRBD1, 6 bases. The length of the CDR3 is 11 residues. With 10 bases removed from V and 3 bases from J, the gap between germline ends came to 10 bases. The germline CDR1 and CDR2 sequences are ENHRY and SYGVKD. CDR3 residues: CATEDSYEQYF. The CDR3 region has the DNA TGTGCCACCGAGGACAGCTACGAGCAGTACTTC.

Points on this clone: The junction departs from the called germline gene at one end, perhaps through a read error. The chain joins TRBV27 to TRBJ2-1, with D maybe TRBD1 (7 bases). The CDR3 has 13 residues. CDR1 and CDR2 from the germline V gene are MNHEY and SMNVEV (reference sequence). CDR3 coding DNA: TGTTCCAGTATGCAGGGGGGCGGCGATGAGCAGTTCTTC. It yields the protein CSSMQGGGDEQFF.

The chain joins TRBV30 to TRBJ1-4; no reliable D call. Germline values: CDR1 GTSNPN, CDR2 SVGIG (reference sequence). Trimming cost V 5 bases and J 7 bases, with 8 bases left between them. This CDR3 is built from 11 residues. This CDR3 is CAWLWGEKLFF. The CDR3 DNA reads as TGTGCCTGGCTTTGGGGTGAAAAACTGTTTTTT. Supplemented by reference TRBV30 and TRBJ1-4, the full variable domain reads SQTIHQWPATLVQPVGSPLSLECTVEGTSNPNLYWYRQAAGRGLQLLFYSVGIGQISSEVPQNLSASRPQDRQFILSSKKLLLSDSGFYLCAWLWGEKLFFGSGTQLSVL.

The chain uses TRBV6-6 and TRBJ2-1, with D unclear. This CDR3 is built from 10 residues. Looked up from germline, CDR1 is MNHNY and CDR2 is SVGAGI (reference sequence). The V end was cut by 5 bases, the J end by 9 bases, with 5 bases between. CDR3 sequence: CASSRGEQFF. CDR3 nucleotide sequence: TGTGCCAGCAGTCGAGGTGAGCAGTTCTTC.

The rearrangement uses TRBV7-9 and TRBJ2-7; D unclear. The V gene's germline CDR1 is SEHNR and CDR2 FQNEAQ (reference sequence). V lost 5 bases to trimming and J lost 7 bases, with 9 bases between them. The CDR3 contains 11 residues. The CDR3 reads CASSRGSEQYF. The CDR3 DNA is TGTGCCAGCAGCCGAGGCTCAGAGCAGTACTTC.

This clone has a handful of counts. The chain employs TRBV5-1 and TRBJ1-1; TRBD1 is a possible D gene (6 bases). V was shortened by 0 bases and J by 4 bases, with 25 bases between the two germline ends. CDR1 is SGHRS, CDR2 YFSETQ, per germline. The CDR3 consists of 19 residues. The DNA of the CDR3 is TGCGCCAGCAGCTTGGAAGGGGGTGGGGATAGGATCGAGATCACTGAAGCTTTCTTT. Translating gives CASSLEGGGDRIEITEAFF.

V and J are TRBV9 and TRBJ2-2; D uncertain. With 2 bases removed from V and 5 bases from J, the gap between germline ends came to 16 bases. The CDR3 loop spans 16 amino acids. CDR1 is SGDLS, CDR2 YYNGEE, per germline. CDR3 nucleotide sequence: TGTGCCAGCAGCGTTTGGGATGGAATTGCGACCGGGGAGCTGTTTTTT. It is translated as CASSVWDGIATGELFF.

The chain couples TRBV4-3 to TRBJ2-6, with D possibly matching TRBD2 (6 bases). V was pared by 5 bases and J by 0 bases, with 23 bases between. Looked up from germline, CDR1 is LGHNA and CDR2 is YSLEER. The CDR3 spans 20 residues. CDR3 region: CASSSPGVWPDHSGANVLTF. The CDR3 DNA sequence: TGCGCCAGCAGCTCCCCGGGAGTATGGCCCGACCACTCTGGGGCCAACGTCCTGACTTTC.

This chain connects TRBV18 to TRBJ2-7; TRBD2 might be the D (6 bases). With 5 bases removed from V and 5 bases from J, the gap between germline ends came to 22 bases. Germline V gene sequence: CDR1 KGHSH, CDR2 LQKENI. This CDR3 has 16 residues. CDR3 in amino acids: CASSSGRGIWGDEQYF. CDR3 DNA sequence: TGTGCCAGCTCATCTGGACGGGGGATATGGGGGGACGAGCAGTACTTC.

A remark on this clone: Distinct nucleotide sequences in the sample also encode this CDR3. J is TRBJ1-5 and V is TRBV18, with D possibly TRBD1 on 5 matching bases. Germline CDR1 is KGHSH and CDR2 is LQKENI. The length of the CDR3 is 13 residues. V was clipped by 3 bases and J by 4 bases, with 7 bases between them. CDR3 sequence: CASSPQGNQPQHF. The DNA for the CDR3 is TGTGCCAGCTCACCTCAGGGAAATCAGCCCCAGCATTTT.

This rearrangement joins TRBV6-6 to TRBJ1-6, with a weak D call TRBD1 (6 bases). Germline CDR1 is MNHNY and CDR2 is SVGAGI (reference sequence). The CDR3 extends over 15 amino acids. Trimming shortened V by 8 bases and J by 9 bases, and 20 bases separated the two germline ends. The CDR3 sequence: CASLVDGTPISPLHF. The CDR3 DNA reads TGTGCCAGCCTAGTCGATGGGACACCTATTTCACCCCTCCACTTT.

This chain joins TRBV10-2 and TRBJ2-7; D possibly uses TRBD1 or TRBD2 (5 bases each). This CDR3 is 14 amino acids long. The germline V and J ends were trimmed by 6 bases and 3 bases, with 15 bases remaining between them. Germline V gene data show CDR1 as WSHSY and CDR2 as SAAADI. CDR3 nucleotide sequence: TGCGCCAGCAGCGGGGCCCTGGGAGTCTACGAGCAGTACTTC. Translation gives CASSGALGVYEQYF.

This chain connects TRBV28 to TRBJ2-7, with 13 bases fitting TRBD2. After removal of 8 bases from V and 9 bases from J, the junction contained 13 bases not matched to a gene. The CDR3 is 15 amino acids. Germline V CDR1 and CDR2: MDHEN, SYDVKM. The CDR3 DNA is TGTGCCAGCCTGACTAGCGGGGGGTCCGCGGGGCGGCAGTACTTC. Protein: CASLTSGGSAGRQYF.

V is TRBV14 and J is TRBJ1-2; 7 bases fit TRBD1. Trimming at V came to 4 bases and at J to 4 bases, leaving 3 bases not matched to a gene. Germline loops: CDR1 SGHDN, CDR2 FVKESK. The CDR3 loop spans 13 amino acids. CDR3 bases: TGTGCCAGCAGCCCGGACAGGAGCTATGGCTACACCTTC. Residues: CASSPDRSYGYTF.